This entry features one TCR beta chain sequence. Its antigen is unknown. The data were produced by immunoSEQ multiplex PCR, yet TCRdb's version contains in-frame clones alone and is incomplete. The data hold about 26,000 clones, with about 85% observed a single time. This entry comes from a study of OX40 agonist ivuxolimab in advanced cancers. For the study at large: Under the entry rules, prior anti-PD-1, anti-PD-L1 or anti-CTLA-4 therapy was allowed, and approximately 40% had some.

The trim removed 4 bases at V and 2 bases at J, leaving 9 bases unmatched. Germline V CDR1 and CDR2: SNHLY, FYNNEI. The CDR3 is made up of 18 amino acids. Regarding the study as a whole: CD4+ T cells averaged fewer expanded clones than CD8+ T cells.

Patients were ruled out by autoimmune disease history or systemic immunosuppression. Sequences were derived from CD4+ or CD8+ T cells sorted from blood, sampled in a trial of the OX40 agonist ivuxolimab. This chain connects TRBV2 to TRBJ2-6; 9 nucleotides align to TRBD2. The TCR sequence derives from an adult with an advanced solid tumor such as melanoma, head and neck, liver or kidney cancer. The CDR3, as DNA: TGTGCCAGCAGTGTCCCCTTCGCGGGGGGGGCTGGGGCCAACGTCCTGACTTTC. Translating gives CASSVPFAGGAGANVLTF.